The rows below give T cell receptor beta chains drawn from one sample of a study of long-term antiretroviral therapy in people with HIV. Method: immunoSEQ multiplex PCR; TCRdb's copy keeps in-frame clones and lacks some. The data contain 13,000 or so clones, 75% to 90% of them singletons. The sequenced sample was unsorted PBMCs, obtained 3.2 years before starting antiretroviral therapy. The receptors were sampled from a man in his forties or fifties with HIV. CDR3s include the opening cysteine and the closing phenylalanine or tryptophan. The D gene is left open where the match is weak. The size field is filled for only some rows; it gives once, few, many or a size class.

v_gene	j_gene	abundance	d_gene	len	CDR3aa	CDR3nt
TRBV19	TRBJ1-1	.	.	13	CASSGALNTEAFF	TGTGCCAGTTCGGGGGCTTTGAACACTGAAGCTTTCTTT
TRBV10-3	TRBJ1-1	.	.	15	CAISGVDRDATEAFF	TGTGCCATCAGTGGGGTTGACCGGGACGCCACTGAAGCTTTCTTT
TRBV11-2	TRBJ2-3	.	.	15	CASSLDGRPSDTQYF	TGTGCCAGCAGCTTAGATGGGAGACCCTCCGATACGCAGTATTTT
TRBV27	TRBJ1-2	.	.	14	CASSLSKQGDGYTF	TGTGCCAGCAGTTTATCAAAACAGGGTGATGGCTACACCTTC
TRBV19	TRBJ1-5	.	.	17	CASSIDGGGEVGQPQHF	TGTGCCAGTAGTATCGACGGGGGAGGGGAGGTGGGTCAGCCCCAGCATTTT
TRBV5-1	TRBJ2-3	once	.	16	CASSLTGTLSTDTQYF	TGCGCCAGCAGCTTAACCGGGACTTTAAGCACAGATACGCAGTATTTT
TRBV5-1	TRBJ1-4	.	TRBD1	14	CASSLEQGGTRLFF	TGCGCCAGCAGCTTGGAACAGGGGGGGACTCGGCTGTTTTTT
TRBV28	TRBJ2-7	.	TRBD2	16	CASSFPFSGGDYEQYF	TGTGCCAGCAGCTTCCCTTTCAGCGGGGGGGACTACGAGCAGTACTTC
TRBV7-9	TRBJ1-2	.	TRBD1	14	CASSLGDSLNGYTF	TGTGCCAGCAGCTTAGGGGACAGTCTTAATGGCTACACCTTC
TRBV18	TRBJ1-6	.	.	15	CASSGSGENNSPLHF	TGTGCCAGCTCCGGGTCAGGGGAAAATAATTCACCCCTCCACTTT
TRBV6-5	TRBJ1-5	.	TRBD1	15	CASSFGGGGNQPQHF	TGTGCCAGCAGTTTCGGAGGGGGCGGCAATCAGCCCCAGCATTTT